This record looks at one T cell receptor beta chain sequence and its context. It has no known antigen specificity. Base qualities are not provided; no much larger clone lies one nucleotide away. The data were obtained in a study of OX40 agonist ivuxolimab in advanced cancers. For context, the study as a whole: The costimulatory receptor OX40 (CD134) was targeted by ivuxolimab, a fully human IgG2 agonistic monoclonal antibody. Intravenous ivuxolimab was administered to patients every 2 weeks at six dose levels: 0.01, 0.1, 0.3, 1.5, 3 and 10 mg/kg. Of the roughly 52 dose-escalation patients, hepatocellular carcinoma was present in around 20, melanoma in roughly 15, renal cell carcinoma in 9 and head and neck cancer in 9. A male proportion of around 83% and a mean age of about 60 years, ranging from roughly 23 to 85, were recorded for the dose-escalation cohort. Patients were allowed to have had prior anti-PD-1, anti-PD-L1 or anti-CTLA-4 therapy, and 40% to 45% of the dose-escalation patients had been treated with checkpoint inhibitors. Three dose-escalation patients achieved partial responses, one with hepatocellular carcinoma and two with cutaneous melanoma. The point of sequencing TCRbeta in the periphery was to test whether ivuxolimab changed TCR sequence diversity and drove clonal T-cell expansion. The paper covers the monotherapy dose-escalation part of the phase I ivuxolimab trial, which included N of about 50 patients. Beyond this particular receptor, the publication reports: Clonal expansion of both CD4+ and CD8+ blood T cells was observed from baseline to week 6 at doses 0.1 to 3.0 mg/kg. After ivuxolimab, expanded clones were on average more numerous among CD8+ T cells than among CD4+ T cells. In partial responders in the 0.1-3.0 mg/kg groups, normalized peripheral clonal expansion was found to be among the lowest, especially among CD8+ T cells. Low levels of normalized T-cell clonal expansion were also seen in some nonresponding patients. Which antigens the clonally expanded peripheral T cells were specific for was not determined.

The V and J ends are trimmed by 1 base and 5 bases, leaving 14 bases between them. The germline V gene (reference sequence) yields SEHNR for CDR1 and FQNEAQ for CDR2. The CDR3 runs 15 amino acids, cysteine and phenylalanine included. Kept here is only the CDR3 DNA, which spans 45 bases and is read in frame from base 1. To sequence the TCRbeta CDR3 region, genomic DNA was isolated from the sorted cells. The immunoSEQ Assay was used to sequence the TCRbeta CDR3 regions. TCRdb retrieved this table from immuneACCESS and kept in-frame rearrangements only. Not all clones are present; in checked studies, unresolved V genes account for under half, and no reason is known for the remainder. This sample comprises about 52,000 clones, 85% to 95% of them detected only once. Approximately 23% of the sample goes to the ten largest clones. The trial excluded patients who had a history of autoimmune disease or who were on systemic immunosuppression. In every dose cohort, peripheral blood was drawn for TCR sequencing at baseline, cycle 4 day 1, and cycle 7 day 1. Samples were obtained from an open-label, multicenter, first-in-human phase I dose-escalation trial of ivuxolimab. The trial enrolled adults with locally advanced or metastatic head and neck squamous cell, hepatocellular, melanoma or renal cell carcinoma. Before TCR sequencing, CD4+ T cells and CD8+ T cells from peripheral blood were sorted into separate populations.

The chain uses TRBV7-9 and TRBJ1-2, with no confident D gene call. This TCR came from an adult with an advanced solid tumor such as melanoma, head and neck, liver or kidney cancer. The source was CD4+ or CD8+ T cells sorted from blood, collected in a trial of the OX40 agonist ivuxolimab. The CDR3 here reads CASSLGRHKEYGYTF. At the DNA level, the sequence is TGTGCCAGCAGCTTAGGACGGCACAAGGAGTATGGCTACACCTTC.